The entry below gives a single TCR beta chain sequence along with its context. Antigen specificity is unknown. Clones were sequenced by immunoSEQ multiplex PCR, and TCRdb holds only the in-frame ones, with some missing. The profile shows 150,000 or so clones, about nine tenths of them singletons. The data derive from a study of cytomegalovirus exposure and HLA in healthy donors. Study findings and constraints: It was about 180 TCR beta chains that were listed as cytomegalovirus-associated. A classifier reportedly called cytomegalovirus status with high sensitivity and specificity.

Sequenced: PBMCs. The TCR originated in a woman in her twenties or thirties in good health and CMV-seropositive.

The CDR3 region is CASKPSGGYNEQFF. CDR3 sequence (DNA): TGTGCCAGCAAGCCTAGCGGAGGCTACAATGAGCAGTTCTTC. V gene TRBV28 combines with J gene TRBJ2-1; the match to TRBD2 covers 7 bases. The CDR3 loop spans 14 amino acids. The germline gives CDR1 MDHEN, CDR2 SYDVKM. Germline trimming cut 7 bases from V and 3 bases from J; bases unmatched to any gene: 6.